The clone carrying this T cell receptor (beta chain) was picked up one time. What it binds is unknown. Germline loops: CDR1 MDHEN, CDR2 SYDVKM. Trimming pared 6 bases from V and 4 bases from J, leaving 15 bases between. The CDR3 extends over 14 amino acids. All patients experienced relapse after autologous stem cell transplantation, and brentuximab vedotin exposure was variable. This entry comes from a study of PD-1 blockade in classical Hodgkin lymphoma. Study overall: Intravenous delivery of nivolumab at 3 mg/kg to patients occurred every 2 weeks.

Points from the study as a whole: Any patient who commenced nivolumab under 1 year after ASCT was excluded.

The assay was immunoSEQ multiplex PCR, and TCRdb's table has in-frame clones only and misses some. The sample contains around 30,000 clones, 82% of which appear only once. Here the sequenced sample was peripheral blood mononuclear cells (PBMCs), taken at baseline. The chain joins TRBV28 to TRBJ1-2, with D perhaps matching TRBD1 (5 bases). The origin of this receptor is a human donor with classical Hodgkin lymphoma. This chain's CDR3 is CASSAGGNVYGYTF. CDR3 in DNA: TGTGCCAGCAGCGCGGGGGGGAACGTCTATGGCTACACCTTC.